What follows are 15 T cell receptor beta chains derived from one specimen sequenced in a study of T cell clusters in autoimmune cytopenias. One tube held mixed TRB-A and TRB-B primer pools for touch-down PCR. Using the multiplex PCR reads, TCRdb records one entry per CDR3 protein without DNA. Recorded here are some 2,500 distinct CDR3 sequences; the top ten clones represent roughly 50%. Roughly 38,000 genome equivalents of blood DNA were amplified for TRB. Sequenced material: peripheral blood. These receptors all come from a human donor with an autoimmune cytopenia or autoimmune hepatitis (not recorded which).

This clonotype registers medium-sized by frequency. CDR3: CASRLSEGADTQYF. The rearrangement uses TRBV6-6 and TRBJ2-3; the TRBD1 assignment by TCRdb is unverifiable without DNA. The CDR3 consists of 14 residues. Germline assignment: CDR1 MNHNY and CDR2 SVGAGI (reference sequence).

J is TRBJ2-7 and V is TRBV7-9; TCRdb reports TRBD1, a call that lacks DNA to check it against. The CDR3 contains 14 residues. Germline-derived CDR1 and CDR2 are SEHNR and FQNEAQ (reference sequence). CDR3 residues: CASSPRTGYYEQYF.

The rearrangement uses TRBV7-2 and TRBJ2-2; the TCRdb D gene call, TRBD2, has no DNA to confirm it. CDR1 is SGHTA, CDR2 FQGNSA, per germline. The CDR3 sequence is 15 residues long. CDR3 sequence reads: CASSPPNSGTGELFF.

This clonotype registers large by frequency. The chain joins TRBV29-1 to TRBJ2-5; the D call of TRBD2 rests on TCRdb alone, since no DNA is present to check it. This CDR3 is 13 amino acids long. Germline V gene lookup returns CDR1 SQVTM and CDR2 ANQGSEA. CDR3: CSVARSQQETQYF.

The chain carries TRBV5-6 and TRBJ1-2. The CDR3 contains 13 residues. Germline V gene data show CDR1 as SGHDT and CDR2 as YYEEEE. CDR3: CASSSNSNYGYTF.

According to its frequency, this clonotype is medium-sized (0.01 to 0.1%). The chain couples TRBV27 to TRBJ2-2; TCRdb's D call of TRBD1 is untestable without DNA. Per germline, CDR1 MNHEY and CDR2 SMNVEV (reference sequence). This CDR3 has 17 residues. The CDR3 loop is CASSLFGRGTNTGELFF.

Measured by frequency, this clonotype is medium-sized (0.01 to 0.1%). The chain employs TRBV19 and TRBJ2-3; TCRdb selects TRBD1, and the lack of DNA leaves this call unchecked. This CDR3 has 14 amino acids. Germline assignment: CDR1 LNHDA and CDR2 SQIVND (reference sequence). The CDR3: CASSTSRGTDTQYF.

This clonotype is medium-sized by frequency. V and J are TRBV7-9 and TRBJ1-2. There are 14 residues in the CDR3. From germline, CDR1 is SEHNR and CDR2 FQNEAQ (reference sequence). This chain's CDR3 is CASSPTPSSGGYTF.

The rearrangement joins TRBV12-3 or TRBV12-4 to TRBJ1-1. This CDR3 has 13 residues. This CDR3 is CASSLVHREGAFF.

The V and J genes are TRBV6-1 and TRBJ2-7; the D call from TCRdb, TRBD1, cannot be confirmed without DNA. In germline, CDR1 is MNHNS, CDR2 SASEGT. This CDR3 is 16 amino acids long. The CDR3 sequence: CASSDLDRGIRDEQYF.

This clonotype is medium-sized by frequency. The chain joins TRBV5-1 to TRBJ2-3; TCRdb indicates TRBD1, and absent DNA this call remains unverified. This CDR3 comprises 16 residues. Germline V gives CDR1 SGHRS, CDR2 YFSETQ. The CDR3 loop is CASSRVWAGESDTQYF.

The genes are TRBV6-5 and TRBJ2-7; absent DNA, TCRdb's TRBD1 call cannot be checked. Germline loops: CDR1 MNHEY, CDR2 SVGAGI. The CDR3 spans 15 residues. CDR3 sequence: CASSYKGQGIYEQYF.

The rearrangement uses TRBV19 and TRBJ1-1; the TRBD1 assignment by TCRdb is unverifiable without DNA. The CDR3 loop spans 17 amino acids. Germline CDR1 reads LNHDA; CDR2 reads SQIVND (reference sequence). The CDR3 loop is CASSIGAPGQGNTEAFF.

This clonotype is identified as medium-sized from frequency. The chain employs TRBV6-5 and TRBJ2-7; TCRdb's assignment of TRBD1 cannot be checked, as there is no DNA. The germline gives CDR1 MNHEY, CDR2 SVGAGI. The CDR3 totals 13 residues. The CDR3 loop is CASRLDIAYEQYF.

The chain links TRBV7-9 to TRBJ2-2. This CDR3 is built from 14 residues. Per the germline V gene, CDR1 is SEHNR and CDR2 is FQNEAQ (reference sequence). CDR3 in amino acids: CASSQEINTGELFF.